The rows below give T cell receptor beta chains drawn from one sample of a study of blood T cell repertoires in COVID-19. Produced via immunoSEQ multiplex PCR; TCRdb's table is partial and in-frame only. The sample lists 170,000 or so clones; roughly 88% were seen once. The specimen was peripheral blood. These TCRs come from an older woman with acute or convalescent COVID-19. CDR3s include the opening cysteine and the closing phenylalanine or tryptophan. Each record gives: CDR3 DNA, CDR3 protein, J gene, V gene, D gene, clone size. D genes are given only for firm matches. Clone size is stated in some rows and not others, as once, few, many or a class when expanded.

CDR3nt: TGTGCCAGCAGCTTAGCGGGGGGAACCTACAATGAGCAGTTCTTC
CDR3aa: CASSLAGGTYNEQFF
j_gene: TRBJ2-1
v_gene: TRBV7-2
d_gene: .
abundance: .

CDR3nt: TGTGCCAGCAAACAGGGGGCGGGCACTGAAGCTTTCTTT
CDR3aa: CASKQGAGTEAFF
j_gene: TRBJ1-1
v_gene: TRBV19
d_gene: TRBD1
abundance: .

CDR3nt: TGTGCCAGCAGTTACGGTGACAGGGGAGGTGAAGCTTTCTTT
CDR3aa: CASSYGDRGGEAFF
j_gene: TRBJ1-1
v_gene: TRBV6-5
d_gene: TRBD1
abundance: .

CDR3nt: TGTGCCAGCAGCGTAGTGGGGGCTCAGACAGATACGCAGTATTTT
CDR3aa: CASSVVGAQTDTQYF
j_gene: TRBJ2-3
v_gene: TRBV9
d_gene: .
abundance: .

CDR3nt: TGTGCCAGCAGCTTGGCAAGGGACAGGAGCTACGAGCAGTACTTC
CDR3aa: CASSLARDRSYEQYF
j_gene: TRBJ2-7
v_gene: TRBV5-4
d_gene: TRBD1
abundance: .

CDR3nt: TGTGCCAGTACTTTAAACAGGGGAGTCTCCTACAATGAGCAGTTCTTC
CDR3aa: CASTLNRGVSYNEQFF
j_gene: TRBJ2-1
v_gene: TRBV19
d_gene: TRBD1
abundance: once

CDR3nt: TGTGCCAGCAGTCCCAGAGGTCTCGGGCTAGCGGGGAATAATGAGCAGTTCTTC
CDR3aa: CASSPRGLGLAGNNEQFF
j_gene: TRBJ2-1
v_gene: TRBV27
d_gene: TRBD2
abundance: .

CDR3nt: TGCGCCAGCAGCCAAGATAACAGATTACTTAACTATGGCTACACCTTC
CDR3aa: CASSQDNRLLNYGYTF
j_gene: TRBJ1-2
v_gene: TRBV4-3
d_gene: .
abundance: .

CDR3nt: TGTGCCAGCAGCTTAGAGGGACAGGTCCATCAGCCGCAGTACTTC
CDR3aa: CASSLEGQVHQPQYF
j_gene: TRBJ2-7
v_gene: TRBV7-2
d_gene: TRBD1
abundance: .

CDR3nt: TGTGCCAGCAGTTACTCGGGGACACCTGGAAACACCATATATTTT
CDR3aa: CASSYSGTPGNTIYF
j_gene: TRBJ1-3
v_gene: TRBV6-5
d_gene: .
abundance: .

CDR3nt: TGTGCCAGCAGGCCTACAGCAGGGGCTAACTATGGCTACACCTTC
CDR3aa: CASRPTAGANYGYTF
j_gene: TRBJ1-2
v_gene: TRBV2
d_gene: .
abundance: .

CDR3nt: TGTGCCAGCAGTTACTACCGGGACACCGAGCAGTACTTC
CDR3aa: CASSYYRDTEQYF
j_gene: TRBJ2-7
v_gene: TRBV6-5
d_gene: .
abundance: .

CDR3nt: TGTGCCATCAGTGAGTCCACAGGGCCCCCCTACGAGCAGTACTTC
CDR3aa: CAISESTGPPYEQYF
j_gene: TRBJ2-7
v_gene: TRBV10-3
d_gene: .
abundance: .

CDR3nt: TGTGCCAGCACCGAGGGTTTGGGCAGGCCTCTCTCCTACGAGCAGTACTTC
CDR3aa: CASTEGLGRPLSYEQYF
j_gene: TRBJ2-7
v_gene: TRBV28
d_gene: .
abundance: .

CDR3nt: TGTGCCAGCAGCTTAGAAGGACAGGCCTACAATGAGCAGTTCTTC
CDR3aa: CASSLEGQAYNEQFF
j_gene: TRBJ2-1
v_gene: TRBV7-2
d_gene: TRBD1
abundance: .

CDR3nt: TGTGCCAGCAGTTCACCTCGACAGGGCTACTATGGCTACACCTTC
CDR3aa: CASSSPRQGYYGYTF
j_gene: TRBJ1-2
v_gene: TRBV6-2/TRBV6-3
d_gene: TRBD1
abundance: .

CDR3nt: TGCGCCAGCAGCCAAGGGAGCGACACTGAAGCTTTCTTT
CDR3aa: CASSQGSDTEAFF
j_gene: TRBJ1-1
v_gene: TRBV4-3
d_gene: .
abundance: .

CDR3nt: TGTGCCAGCTCACCCGGACTAGCGGGAGGCAATGAGCAGTTCTTC
CDR3aa: CASSPGLAGGNEQFF
j_gene: TRBJ2-1
v_gene: TRBV18
d_gene: TRBD2
abundance: .

CDR3nt: TGTGCCAGCAGTCGTGGGGGGATTGACACTGAAGCTTTCTTT
CDR3aa: CASSRGGIDTEAFF
j_gene: TRBJ1-1
v_gene: TRBV6-2/TRBV6-3
d_gene: .
abundance: .

CDR3nt: TGTGCCAGTAGTATGCGACAGGGGGCGTCTTCACCCCTCCACTTT
CDR3aa: CASSMRQGASSPLHF
j_gene: TRBJ1-6
v_gene: TRBV19
d_gene: TRBD1
abundance: few

CDR3nt: TGTGCCAGCAGCTTAGCCTTCGACAGTTACTATGGCTACACCTTC
CDR3aa: CASSLAFDSYYGYTF
j_gene: TRBJ1-2
v_gene: TRBV7-8
d_gene: .
abundance: .

CDR3nt: TGTGCCAGCAGCTTATACTATGCGGGGTCTAGCACAGATACGCAGTATTTT
CDR3aa: CASSLYYAGSSTDTQYF
j_gene: TRBJ2-3
v_gene: TRBV7-2
d_gene: .
abundance: once

CDR3nt: TGCGCCAGCAGCTTGAGCGGGGGTCAAGATAATCAGCCCCAGCATTTT
CDR3aa: CASSLSGGQDNQPQHF
j_gene: TRBJ1-5
v_gene: TRBV5-1
d_gene: .
abundance: .

CDR3nt: TGCGCCAGCAGCGTTGGGACACCAACTAATGAAAAACTGTTTTTT
CDR3aa: CASSVGTPTNEKLFF
j_gene: TRBJ1-4
v_gene: TRBV5-1
d_gene: .
abundance: once

CDR3nt: TGTGCCAGCAGGAAACAGGGGCAATGGCCCCAGCATTTT
CDR3aa: CASRKQGQWPQHF
j_gene: TRBJ1-5
v_gene: TRBV28
d_gene: TRBD1
abundance: .

CDR3nt: TGCAGTGCTAGTGCACAGGGGGAAATTAATTCACCCCTCCACTTT
CDR3aa: CSASAQGEINSPLHF
j_gene: TRBJ1-6
v_gene: TRBV20-1
d_gene: TRBD1
abundance: .